A single sample is the source of the 10 T cell receptor beta chains below, sequenced in a study of lymphopenia after photon versus proton radiotherapy. The protocol was immunoSEQ multiplex PCR, while the TCRdb copy is restricted to in-frame clones and leaves out a portion. This sample has 50,000 to 60,000 clones, with roughly 90% found just once. The source material was peripheral blood, sampled from a patient treated with photon-based radiotherapy. These receptors originate from a woman in her 40s with cholangiocarcinoma.

A single count supports this clone. The genes are TRBV28 and TRBJ2-5; D is undetermined. This CDR3 comprises 12 residues. V was cut by 10 bases and J by 1 base, with 10 bases left in between. CDR1 is MDHEN, CDR2 SYDVKM, per germline. The CDR3 is CATHGPQETQYF. The CDR3 DNA sequence: TGTGCCACCCACGGACCCCAAGAGACCCAGTACTTC.

V usage is TRBV4-1 and J usage is TRBJ2-7; the match to TRBD1 covers 9 bases. V was pared by 3 bases and J by 1 base, with 4 bases of the junction left unmatched. Germline V gene data show CDR1 as MGHRA and CDR2 as YSYEKL. The CDR3 is 15 residues long. CDR3 residues: CASSQGGQGSYEQYF. The CDR3, as DNA: TGCGCCAGCAGCCAGGGAGGACAGGGGTCCTACGAGCAGTACTTC.

The chain carries TRBV19 and TRBJ2-7, with 11 bases lining up with TRBD2. CDR3 size: 17 residues. V lost 6 bases to trimming and J lost 2 bases; unmatched junction nucleotides: 12. Germline CDR1 reads LNHDA; CDR2 reads SQIVND (reference sequence). CDR3 nucleotides: TGTGCCAGTAGCACTAACGATTTGACTAGCGGGACCTACGAGCAGTACTTC. It encodes CASSTNDLTSGTYEQYF. Drawing the rest from reference TRBV19 and TRBJ2-7, the complete variable domain is DGGITQSPKYLFRKEGQNVTLSCEQNLNHDAMYWYRQDPGQGLRLIYYSQIVNDFQKGDIAEGYSVSREKKESFPLTVTSAQKNPTAFYLCASSTNDLTSGTYEQYFGPGTRLTVT.

The rearrangement links TRBV28 to TRBJ2-1; D gene uncertain. Germline CDR1 reads MDHEN; CDR2 reads SYDVKM. V lost 2 bases and J lost 0, with 8 bases in between. This CDR3 comprises 15 residues. CDR3 in amino acids: CASSLVASSYNEQFF. The DNA of the CDR3 is TGTGCCAGCAGTTTAGTAGCTAGCTCCTACAATGAGCAGTTCTTC.

The CDR3, as DNA: TGTGCCAGCAGGAGGGGGCGCAGTATGAATGAGCAGTTCTTC. Amino acids: CASRRGRSMNEQFF. The chain has TRBV5-8 and TRBJ2-1; 7 bases match TRBD1. CDR3 length: 14 amino acids. Trimming took 5 bases from V and 7 from J; bases not matched to a gene: 9. Germline CDR1 and CDR2: SGHTS and YDEGEE.

This sequence joins TRBV5-1 and TRBJ1-1; D gene unclear. The V end lost 2 bases, the J end lost 8 bases, and 10 bases lay between the germline ends. The CDR3 loop spans 12 amino acids. Germline CDR1 SGHRS, CDR2 YFSETQ. The CDR3 protein is CASSLNRGEAFF. For the CDR3, the DNA is TGCGCCAGCAGCTTAAATCGGGGAGAAGCTTTCTTT.

The J gene is TRBJ2-3, the V gene TRBV28; 10 positions agree with TRBD2. CDR1 is MDHEN, CDR2 SYDVKM, per germline. This CDR3 region has 16 residues. V lost 3 bases, J lost 5 bases, and 8 bases stayed unmatched. The CDR3 sequence: CASSLASGSLGDTQYF. The CDR3 nucleotides are TGTGCCAGCAGTTTGGCTAGCGGGAGCCTAGGAGATACGCAGTATTTT. The variable domain in full, with the rest retrieved from reference TRBV28 and TRBJ2-3, is DVKVTQSSRYLVKRTGEKVFLECVQDMDHENMFWYRQDPGLGLRLIYFSYDVKMKEKGDIPEGYSVSREKKERFSLILESASTNQTSMYLCASSLASGSLGDTQYFGPGTRLTVL.

The chain is built from TRBV29-1 and TRBJ1-1; D call uncertain. The CDR3 consists of 11 residues. Trimming took 3 bases from V and 2 from J, leaving 4 bases between them. Germline V gene lookup returns CDR1 SQVTM and CDR2 ANQGSEA. CDR3 DNA sequence: TGCAGCGTTGACAGTAACACTGAAGCTTTCTTT. Protein: CSVDSNTEAFF.

The rearrangement uses TRBV5-6 and TRBJ1-1, with 11 bases aligning to TRBD1. Trimming cost V 1 base and J 4 bases; bases outside gene matches: 6. Germline CDR1 reads SGHDT; CDR2 reads YYEEEE. CDR3 length equals 16 residues. The CDR3 DNA sequence: TGTGCCAGCAGCTTGCCGACGGGGACAGGGGGCACTGAAGCTTTCTTT. Its protein product is CASSLPTGTGGTEAFF.

This clone was picked up one time. The chain combines TRBV6-5 with TRBJ1-2; D perhaps matches TRBD1 (5 bases). The V and J ends lost 6 bases and 4 bases respectively, with 15 bases between them. The CDR3 length is 14 residues. Germline V gives CDR1 MNHEY, CDR2 SVGAGI. The CDR3 loop reads CASRQDRPPYGYTF. CDR3 nucleotide sequence: TGTGCCAGCAGACAGGACCGCCCCCCCTATGGCTACACCTTC.